A single sample is the source of the 8 T cell receptor beta chains below, sequenced in a study of T cell changes during pregnancy in multiple sclerosis. Clones were sequenced by immunoSEQ multiplex PCR, and TCRdb holds only the in-frame ones, with some missing. Of 85,000 to 90,000 clones in the sample, 80% to 95% were seen once. This specimen was peripheral blood, taken in the first trimester of pregnancy. These receptors originate from a female donor in good health, enrolled as a control in a pregnancy study.

This clone was found once. The chain recombines TRBV4-2 with TRBJ1-2; tentatively, D is TRBD1 (6 bases). This CDR3 contains 16 residues. In germline, CDR1 is LGHNA, CDR2 YNFKEQ. V was clipped by 4 bases and J by 7 bases, with 22 bases between them. The CDR3 here is CASSPSGVEARGGYTF. The CDR3 DNA is TGTGCCAGCAGCCCCTCAGGGGTAGAAGCTCGAGGTGGCTACACCTTC.

V usage is TRBV9 and J usage is TRBJ2-2, with D perhaps TRBD1 (5 bases). The V gene's germline CDR1 is SGDLS and CDR2 YYNGEE. CDR3 length: 15 amino acids. V lost 3 bases to trimming and J lost 0 bases, with 9 bases between them. CDR3 nucleotide sequence: TGTGCCAGCAGCGCACAGGCTGCGAACACCGGGGAGCTGTTTTTT. Translating it yields CASSAQAANTGELFF.

Judged by abundance, this clone is medium-sized. The chain employs TRBV27 and TRBJ2-1, with 8 bases lining up with TRBD2. The junction had 6 bases not matched to a gene; V was cut back by 5 bases and J by 0 bases. This CDR3 region has 16 residues. Germline lookup yields CDR1 MNHEY and CDR2 SMNVEV (reference sequence). The CDR3 sequence: CASSPPGGSSYNEQFF. CDR3 nucleotides: TGTGCCAGCAGTCCACCGGGGGGGAGCTCCTACAATGAGCAGTTCTTC.

This chain joins TRBV28 and TRBJ1-1; 10 nucleotides align to TRBD1. The CDR3 consists of 15 residues. Germline CDR1 is MDHEN and CDR2 is SYDVKM. Trimming at V came to 5 bases and at J to 7 bases, leaving 10 bases not matched to a gene. The CDR3 coding sequence is TGTGCCAGCAGTGAATTGACAGGGGGCGCGGATGAAGCTTTCTTT. The encoded protein is CASSELTGGADEAFF.

This sequence joins TRBV7-2 and TRBJ1-2, with TRBD1 matching over 12 bases. Germline trimming cut 2 bases from V and 8 bases from J; bases unmatched to any gene: 3. Germline CDR1 and CDR2: SGHTA and FQGNSA. CDR3 length: 14 residues. DNA for the CDR3: TGTGCCAGCAGCTTACGGGACAGGGGGCGGGGCTACACCTTC. Translating gives CASSLRDRGRGYTF.

The rearrangement joins TRBV5-1 to TRBJ2-7; 7 positions agree with TRBD1. Germline loops: CDR1 SGHRS, CDR2 YFSETQ. The CDR3 sequence is 14 residues long. J lost 0 bases, V lost 1 base, and 1 base had no gene match. In DNA, the CDR3 is TGCGCCAGCAGCTTGCGGGACAGCTCCTACGAGCAGTACTTC. Its translation: CASSLRDSSYEQYF.

The chain carries TRBV7-3 and TRBJ2-2; 10 bases agree with TRBD1. CDR1 is SGHTA and CDR2 is FQGTGA in the germline V gene. With 5 bases clipped from V and 5 bases from J, the junction kept 5 bases outside the gene matches. This CDR3 is 15 amino acids long. CDR3 loop: CASSSGTGVTGELFF. CDR3 sequence (DNA): TGTGCCAGCAGCAGCGGGACAGGGGTGACCGGGGAGCTGTTTTTT.

The chain couples TRBV18 to TRBJ2-4, with a possible D match to TRBD2 (7 bases). Germline CDR1 reads KGHSH; CDR2 reads LQKENI. The germline V and J ends were trimmed by 11 bases and 0 bases, with 17 bases remaining between them. There are 15 residues in the CDR3. This CDR3 is CASTAGGPAKNIQYF. The CDR3 nucleotides read TGTGCCTCGACGGCCGGGGGGCCAGCCAAAAACATTCAGTACTTC.